This T cell receptor beta chain derives from a study of blood T cell repertoires in COVID-19. At the level of the study: Collection of acute and convalescent COVID-19 samples took place in the United States, Italy and Spain. T cells, B-cell-depleted T cells, or PBMCs supplied cDNA or gDNA.

This CDR3 has 13 residues. Germline V CDR1 and CDR2: SGHRS, YFSETQ. The germline V and J ends were trimmed by 4 bases and 3 bases, with 10 bases remaining between them. Under the authors' procedure: Amplification from reference gene primers served as the basis for estimated nucleated cell counts. Using immunoSEQ multiplex PCR, the repertoire was profiled, and TCRdb retains in-frame clones only, with some absent. That table gives V, J and clone size, and the DNA gave D and trimming. The table includes over 110,000 clones, about 87% detected once. The sequence derives from a human donor in a cohort sampled during active COVID-19. Specimen: peripheral blood. This sequence joins TRBV5-1 and TRBJ1-2; the D gene is possibly TRBD1 (5 bases). The CDR3, as DNA: TGCGCCAGCAGCCCCAGGGAGGACTATGGCTACACCTTC. It encodes CASSPREDYGYTF.